This is a list of T cell receptor beta chains from one sample in a study of blood T cell repertoires in COVID-19. Profiling relied on immunoSEQ multiplex PCR, and the TCRdb table lists in-frame clones only, not all of them. The table includes a few hundred thousand clones, around 90% detected once. The specimen sequenced was peripheral blood. The receptors come from a woman aged 45 to 65 who had recovered from COVID-19. The conserved cysteine and the conserved F or W are not part of the CDR3 here. The order of the fields is CDR3 protein, CDR3 length, J gene, clone size, V gene. For some rows the clone size is stated as once, few or many, or as a class when expanded; others skip it.

cdr3_aa: SVETSSGRALKGYEQY
cdr3_length: 16
j_call: TRBJ2-7
clone_size: .
v_call: TRBV29-1

cdr3_aa: ASSSPGQRSSYNSPLH
cdr3_length: 16
j_call: TRBJ1-6
clone_size: many
v_call: TRBV28

cdr3_aa: ASRPPTGELGGYT
cdr3_length: 13
j_call: TRBJ1-2
clone_size: .
v_call: TRBV27

cdr3_aa: ASSELAGVEQY
cdr3_length: 11
j_call: TRBJ2-7
clone_size: .
v_call: TRBV2

cdr3_aa: AWSAGPRGWGNTIY
cdr3_length: 14
j_call: TRBJ1-3
clone_size: once
v_call: TRBV30

cdr3_aa: AGSLQGRGYT
cdr3_length: 10
j_call: TRBJ1-2
clone_size: .
v_call: TRBV12-3/TRBV12-4

cdr3_aa: ASSQGLYQETQY
cdr3_length: 12
j_call: TRBJ2-5
clone_size: .
v_call: TRBV3-1/TRBV3-2

cdr3_aa: ASSVDEAGGFYGELF
cdr3_length: 15
j_call: TRBJ2-2
clone_size: .
v_call: TRBV9

cdr3_aa: ASSLVASGYTGELF
cdr3_length: 14
j_call: TRBJ2-2
clone_size: .
v_call: TRBV7-2

cdr3_aa: ASSGQDAKNIQY
cdr3_length: 12
j_call: TRBJ2-4
clone_size: .
v_call: TRBV2

cdr3_aa: ASSSRAGSSEQF
cdr3_length: 12
j_call: TRBJ2-1
clone_size: .
v_call: TRBV7-2

cdr3_aa: ASSPVGGGYEQF
cdr3_length: 12
j_call: TRBJ2-1
clone_size: once
v_call: TRBV5-1

cdr3_aa: ASSLGLAGTQETQY
cdr3_length: 14
j_call: TRBJ2-5
clone_size: .
v_call: TRBV5-1

cdr3_aa: ASSPGQATDTQY
cdr3_length: 12
j_call: TRBJ2-3
clone_size: .
v_call: TRBV6-5

cdr3_aa: ASSLRGGAWKPSQAF
cdr3_length: 15
j_call: TRBJ1-1
clone_size: .
v_call: TRBV7-3

cdr3_aa: ANSQGPSADTGVEQY
cdr3_length: 15
j_call: TRBJ2-7
clone_size: .
v_call: TRBV3-1/TRBV3-2

cdr3_aa: ASSPRVDSNQPQH
cdr3_length: 13
j_call: TRBJ1-5
clone_size: once
v_call: TRBV7-8

cdr3_aa: SASRLVRDEQF
cdr3_length: 11
j_call: TRBJ2-1
clone_size: .
v_call: TRBV20-1

cdr3_aa: ASSPWTGPTEAF
cdr3_length: 12
j_call: TRBJ1-1
clone_size: .
v_call: TRBV19

cdr3_aa: ATRDRSTDTQY
cdr3_length: 11
j_call: TRBJ2-3
clone_size: .
v_call: TRBV19

cdr3_aa: ATSDGRTLDTQY
cdr3_length: 12
j_call: TRBJ2-3
clone_size: .
v_call: TRBV24-1

cdr3_aa: ASSLVHDRRYGYT
cdr3_length: 13
j_call: TRBJ1-2
clone_size: .
v_call: TRBV7-2